The subject of this entry is one TCR beta chain. Its target is unknown. This entry is derived from a study of cytomegalovirus exposure and HLA in healthy donors. Sequencing used immunoSEQ multiplex PCR; TCRdb keeps in-frame clones, though not all of them. The table has around 86,000 clones, under 95% seen once; the top ten hold less than 1.5%. CDR1 is ENHRY, CDR2 SYGVKD, per germline. CDR3 length: 15 residues. Trimming took 0 bases from V and 4 from J, leaving 12 bases between them. Study results and caveats: In vitro experiments confirmed that a few CMV-associated chains were specific for CMV antigens. Investigators reported approximately 150 TCR beta chains as tied to cytomegalovirus.

The receptor was derived from a woman aged 25 to 39 in good health and CMV-seropositive. This chain joins TRBV10-3 and TRBJ1-2; perhaps TRBD1 as D (5 bases). Sequenced input: PBMCs. In nucleotides, the CDR3 is TGTGCCATCAGTGAGTCGAGTGAGGGACTCTATGGCTACACCTTC. It yields the protein CAISESSEGLYGYTF.